This T cell receptor beta chain came from a study of somatic mutations in cytotoxic T cells in rheumatoid arthritis. Study-level information: Patient blood was drawn as 30 ml EDTA; the draw came right after diagnosis and before any treatment. Nearly 100% purity was obtained when some V beta antibody-stained T-cell populations were flow-sorted; these included V beta1+ cells sequenced for TCRB. Study-level results: A largest CD8+ clone above 20% of CD8+ cells occurred in 8 of 65 patients. The clonality of CD8+ T cells was not significantly different between rheumatoid arthritis patients and age-matched healthy controls.

Per germline, CDR1 SQVTM and CDR2 ANQGSEA. The CDR3 loop spans 13 amino acids. Between the trimmed V and J ends, which lost 7 bases and 0 bases, there was a span of 10 bases. Sequenced by immunoSEQ multiplex PCR; TCRdb stores in-frame clones only, minus some. Of some 20,000 clones listed, approximately 83% are singletons. With regard to this clone: Its specificity is unknown.

Material: CD8+ T cells sorted from blood. This clonotype was obtained from a man between 18 and 29 years old with rheumatoid arthritis. J is TRBJ2-1 and V is TRBV29-1; D unclear. Written as DNA, the CDR3 is TGCAGCGCCGACCCGAGCTCCTACAATGAGCAGTTCTTC. Translated, it gives CSADPSSYNEQFF.